The sequence of this TCR beta chain was determined in a study of CD8 T cells in ankylosing spondylitis (dated 2017 in TCRdb). Notes on the research overall: T cell receptor beta repertoires were profiled in healthy donors and ankylosing spondylitis patients so that disease-linked TCR variants could be found. In total, the full study cohort was made up of some 110 healthy donors and 25 or so ankylosing spondylitis patients. Peripheral blood was sampled, and synovial fluid was additionally collected from ankylosing spondylitis patients.

The investigation overall reported the following: The disease-linked clones were reported as significantly enriched in matched synovial fluid samples from ankylosing spondylitis patients. Some motif variants were previously reported in synovial fluid and blood of reactive arthritis patients, suggesting common disease-initiation mechanisms. In peripheral blood, the disease-linked clones were found at relatively low frequencies and had a CD8+ phenotype. A TCR beta motif of several highly homologous amino acid variants appeared characteristic of blood from ankylosing spondylitis patients.

Sequencing was performed on an Illumina HiSeq 2500. TCR beta libraries were prepared by quantitative 5'-RACE with molecular barcodes. The source study handled its data this way. To identify disease-linked TCR variants, a new computational method was used, one built on a probabilistic model of VDJ rearrangement. The public reads were reanalyzed by TCRdb: fastp trimming at Q25, MiXCR alignment, in-frame beta chains only. Rows are combined by CDR3 protein, so each entry shows the most common genes and DNA. The V and J calls were determined by TCRdb, not by the authors. Within this sample are about 800,000 distinct CDR3 sequences, with 10% to 15% of them counted one time only. 0.51% of the sample belongs to the ten largest clones. A note on this clonotype: What this receptor recognizes is not known. No base quality information exists; no much larger clone differs at one position.

Trimming costs V 2 bases and J 3 bases, and their ends lie 11 bases apart. The CDR3 measures 14 amino acids from cysteine to phenylalanine. Just the 42-base CDR3 DNA is kept, in frame starting at base 1. The germline V gene encodes CDR1 SGHRS and CDR2 YFSETQ. The clonotype was recovered from a male donor with ankylosing spondylitis. Sequencing was performed on blood, either unsorted or a sorted T cell fraction (not recorded which). The sequence is built from TRBV5-1 and TRBJ2-5, with the D gene call left open. The CDR3 has the sequence CASSFGPAEETQYF. In nucleotides, the sequence is TGCGCCAGCAGCTTCGGGCCAGCAGAAGAGACCCAGTACTTC.